The 21 T cell receptor beta chains reported below all come from one sample, sequenced in a study of cytomegalovirus exposure and HLA in healthy donors. It was with 60 Vbeta and 13 Jbeta primers that the PCR ran. Clones were sequenced by immunoSEQ multiplex PCR, and TCRdb holds only the in-frame ones, with some missing. The table lists 85,000 to 95,000 clones, 60% to 80% of them singletons. Sequenced sample: PBMCs. The source is a woman aged 30 to 39 in good health and CMV-seronegative.

The V and J genes are TRBV7-3 and TRBJ2-1; D is perhaps TRBD2 (6 bases). The CDR3 contains 17 residues. Germline CDR1 and CDR2: SGHTA and FQGTGA. V shed 2 bases and J shed 0 bases, with 14 bases lying between them. CDR3 sequence: CASSLRSGRLSYNEQFF. CDR3 nucleotides: TGTGCCAGCAGCTTACGGAGCGGGCGTCTCTCCTACAATGAGCAGTTCTTC.

The rearrangement joins TRBV28 to TRBJ1-5, with D perhaps matching TRBD1 (5 bases). Trimming removed 3 bases at V and 7 bases at J, with 10 bases between. CDR3 length: 13 residues. Germline V lookup: CDR1 MDHEN, CDR2 SYDVKM. CDR3 amino acids: CASSLLGGQPQHF. CDR3 in DNA: TGTGCCAGCAGTTTGTTGGGGGGACAGCCCCAGCATTTT.

This chain joins TRBV11-1 and TRBJ1-1; 10 positions match TRBD1. This CDR3 is 16 amino acids long. The V gene's germline CDR1 is SGHAT and CDR2 FQDESV (reference sequence). V shed 5 bases, J shed 0 bases, and the junction held 6 bases outside the gene matches. CDR3 region: CASSPQGQGMNTEAFF. Here the CDR3 DNA reads TGTGCCAGCAGCCCGCAGGGACAGGGGATGAACACTGAAGCTTTCTTT.

The gene calls are TRBV27 and TRBJ2-5; 8 positions match TRBD1. Germline assignment: CDR1 MNHEY and CDR2 SMNVEV (reference sequence). The CDR3 contains 14 residues. The V segment lost 6 bases and the J segment 1 base; nucleotides outside the gene matches: 4. DNA of the CDR3: TGTGCCAGCAGGGACAGGGATGTCCAAGAGACCCAGTACTTC. Translating it yields CASRDRDVQETQYF.

J is TRBJ2-7 and V is TRBV6-6; the D gene is possibly TRBD1 (8 bases). This CDR3 spans 14 amino acids. The V and J ends lost 2 bases and 7 bases respectively, with 15 bases between them. From germline, CDR1 is MNHNY and CDR2 SVGAGI (reference sequence). The CDR3 sequence: CASSYPDREGEQYF. For the CDR3, the DNA is TGTGCCAGCAGTTACCCGGACAGGGAGGGAGAGCAGTACTTC.

The chain couples TRBV7-2 to TRBJ1-2; 7 positions match TRBD1. With 4 bases clipped from V and 5 bases from J, the junction kept 1 base outside the gene matches. There are 12 residues in the CDR3. Germline CDR1 SGHTA, CDR2 FQGNSA. CDR3 nucleotides: TGTGCCAGCAGCTCACAGGGGTATGGCTACACCTTC. Translated, it gives CASSSQGYGYTF.

The chain uses TRBV28 and TRBJ2-7; D is possibly TRBD1 (5 bases). Germline V CDR1 and CDR2: MDHEN, SYDVKM. V lost 3 bases and J 1 base, leaving 10 bases between the germline ends. The CDR3 totals 14 residues. Here the CDR3 reads CASSFQGISYEQYF. The CDR3 coding sequence is TGTGCCAGCAGTTTTCAGGGCATATCCTACGAGCAGTACTTC. The full variable domain, completed using reference TRBV28 and TRBJ2-7, is DVKVTQSSRYLVKRTGEKVFLECVQDMDHENMFWYRQDPGLGLRLIYFSYDVKMKEKGDIPEGYSVSREKKERFSLILESASTNQTSMYLCASSFQGISYEQYFGPGTRLTVT.

This clone occurred once. The V and J genes are TRBV30 and TRBJ2-6; D possibly corresponds to TRBD2 (5 bases). Germline lookup yields CDR1 GTSNPN and CDR2 SVGIG (reference sequence). This CDR3 comprises 14 residues. The V end lost 3 bases, the J end lost 4 bases, and 10 bases lay between the germline ends. The CDR3 spells CAWRVPGGANVLTF. The CDR3 DNA follows: TGTGCCTGGAGAGTACCGGGAGGGGCCAACGTCCTGACTTTC.

This chain uses TRBV5-1 with TRBJ2-3; 13 bases map to TRBD2. The CDR3 has 18 amino acids. From germline, CDR1 is SGHRS and CDR2 YFSETQ. Trimming at V came to 4 bases and at J to 2 bases, leaving 10 bases not matched to a gene. CDR3 residues: CASSQKQGLAGSTDTQYF. For the CDR3, the DNA is TGCGCCAGCAGCCAGAAACAGGGACTAGCGGGATCCACAGATACGCAGTATTTT.

V usage is TRBV4-3 and J usage is TRBJ2-1; 9 bases line up with TRBD2. This CDR3 spans 16 amino acids. Looked up from germline, CDR1 is LGHNA and CDR2 is YSLEER. J lost 8 bases, V lost 0 bases, and 8 bases had no gene match. Here the CDR3 DNA reads TGCGCCAGCAGCCAAGATGTTAGCGGGGGATCGTATGAGCAGTTCTTC. This sequence encodes CASSQDVSGGSYEQFF.

This chain uses TRBV6-5 with TRBJ1-2, with D hard to call. V dropped 3 bases and J dropped 2 bases, with 16 bases sitting between them. Germline V gives CDR1 MNHEY, CDR2 SVGAGI. The CDR3 is made up of 16 amino acids. CDR3: CASSYSIWAANYGYTF. For the CDR3, the DNA is TGTGCCAGCAGTTATAGTATTTGGGCAGCCAACTATGGCTACACCTTC.

This sequence joins TRBV28 and TRBJ1-2, with D maybe TRBD1 (6 bases). This CDR3 contains 15 residues. Germline CDR1 and CDR2: MDHEN and SYDVKM. The V end was cut by 2 bases, the J end by 7 bases, with 17 bases between. The CDR3 region is CASSLNGQGLSGYTF. The CDR3 region has the DNA TGTGCCAGCAGTTTAAATGGCCAGGGGCTCTCTGGCTACACCTTC.

This clone was seen only a few times. The V and J genes are TRBV7-2 and TRBJ2-5; 16 bases align to TRBD2. The ends lost 5 bases at V and 5 bases at J; junction bases unmatched: 8. CDR3 length: 17 residues. Per the germline V gene, CDR1 is SGHTA and CDR2 is FQGNSA. CDR3 sequence (DNA): TGTGCCAGCAGCCCGGGGACTAGCGGGAGGGCCCGGGAGACCCAGTACTTC. Protein: CASSPGTSGRARETQYF.

The V call is TRBV4-1, the J call TRBJ1-2; the D is unclear. The CDR3 is made up of 14 amino acids. V gave up 2 bases and J gave up 8 bases, with 15 bases separating them. Germline CDR1 and CDR2: MGHRA and YSYEKL. As DNA, the CDR3 is TGCGCCAGCAGCCAAAGAAACAGTGGGTGGGGCTACACCTTC. Amino acid sequence: CASSQRNSGWGYTF.

The chain recombines TRBV10-3 with TRBJ1-1; maybe TRBD1 (6 bases). This CDR3 has 15 residues. V lost 10 bases to trimming and J lost 2 bases, with 20 bases between them. The germline V gene encodes CDR1 ENHRY and CDR2 SYGVKD. This CDR3 reads CASNAERTDNTEAFF. CDR3 in DNA: TGTGCCAGCAACGCAGAACGGACAGATAACACTGAAGCTTTCTTT.

This chain links TRBV10-1 with TRBJ1-4; 7 positions match TRBD1. This CDR3 has 14 residues. In germline, CDR1 is WNHNN, CDR2 SYGVQD (reference sequence). V trimming: 2 bases; J trimming: 5 bases; junction bases outside the gene matches: 2. The CDR3 sequence is CASSEGQANEKLFF. CDR3 DNA: TGCGCCAGCAGTGAGGGACAGGCGAATGAAAAACTGTTTTTT.

This clone was observed once. The chain recombines TRBV6-5 with TRBJ2-5; 10 bases are shared with TRBD1. The J call is uncertain, as TRBJ2-7 better fits the DNA end. Germline V CDR1 and CDR2: MNHEY, SVGAGI. The CDR3 is made up of 14 amino acids. The DNA of the CDR3 is TGTGCCAGCAGCGAATGGGACAGGGGCCACGAGCAGTACTTC. Residues: CASSEWDRGHEQYF.

The chain recombines TRBV5-4 with TRBJ1-2; TRBD1 agrees at 11 bases. Germline V gives CDR1 SGHNT, CDR2 YYREEE (reference sequence). The trim removed 5 bases at V and 0 bases at J, leaving 3 bases unmatched. The CDR3 consists of 15 residues. DNA for the CDR3: TGTGCCAGCAGGCGGACAGGGGGCACTAACTATGGCTACACCTTC. Residues: CASRRTGGTNYGYTF.

This chain links TRBV19 with TRBJ1-3; maybe TRBD1 (6 bases). The CDR3 is 15 residues long. V gave up 0 bases and J gave up 3 bases, with 9 bases separating them. Germline CDR1 reads LNHDA; CDR2 reads SQIVND (reference sequence). The CDR3 region is CASSIEGTFGNTIYF. The CDR3 nucleotides read TGTGCCAGTAGTATAGAGGGGACATTTGGAAACACCATATATTTT.

V usage is TRBV28 and J usage is TRBJ2-3, with D possibly matching TRBD2 (5 bases). Germline values: CDR1 MDHEN, CDR2 SYDVKM. V dropped 5 bases and J dropped 1 base, with 16 bases sitting between them. CDR3 length: 16 residues. The CDR3, as DNA: TGTGCCAGCAGTCCCGAAGGCGGGTGGGGCACAGATACGCAGTATTTT. This gives the protein CASSPEGGWGTDTQYF. The full variable domain, with the rest looked up from reference TRBV28 and TRBJ2-3, is DVKVTQSSRYLVKRTGEKVFLECVQDMDHENMFWYRQDPGLGLRLIYFSYDVKMKEKGDIPEGYSVSREKKERFSLILESASTNQTSMYLCASSPEGGWGTDTQYFGPGTRLTVL.

The genes are TRBV5-5 and TRBJ2-7; D is unresolved. The CDR3 totals 16 residues. Germline CDR1 and CDR2: SGHKS and YYEKEE (reference sequence). V was pared by 0 bases and J by 0 bases, with 13 bases between. DNA of the CDR3: TGTGCCAGCAGCTTGGCATGGCAGGTTAGCTCCTACGAGCAGTACTTC. It codes for CASSLAWQVSSYEQYF.